This T cell receptor beta chain was identified in a study of blood T cell repertoires in COVID-19. Study-level background: COVID-19 samples collected from the United States, Italy and Spain covered acute and convalescent phases. Sources were T cells, B-cell-depleted T cells, or PBMCs; the material itself was cDNA or gDNA.

In the authors' workflow: For nucleated cells, counts were estimated from reference gene primer amplification. Assay: immunoSEQ multiplex PCR; the TCRdb copy retains only in-frame clones and omits some. The V and J calls and the clone size are those of that table, but D and trimming were determined from the DNA. Of 200,000 or so clones detected, 80% to 90% appear once; the ten largest clones hold 15% to 20%. Trimming took 3 bases from V and 7 from J, leaving 4 bases between them. The CDR3 runs 11 residues. The rearrangement joins TRBV12-3 or TRBV12-4 to TRBJ2-1; D gene ambiguous. Sequencing was carried out using peripheral blood. The clonotype was recovered from a human donor in a cohort sampled during active COVID-19. CDR3 nucleotides: TGTGCCAGCAGTTTGTCGAATGAGCAGTTCTTC. Protein sequence: CASSLSNEQFF.